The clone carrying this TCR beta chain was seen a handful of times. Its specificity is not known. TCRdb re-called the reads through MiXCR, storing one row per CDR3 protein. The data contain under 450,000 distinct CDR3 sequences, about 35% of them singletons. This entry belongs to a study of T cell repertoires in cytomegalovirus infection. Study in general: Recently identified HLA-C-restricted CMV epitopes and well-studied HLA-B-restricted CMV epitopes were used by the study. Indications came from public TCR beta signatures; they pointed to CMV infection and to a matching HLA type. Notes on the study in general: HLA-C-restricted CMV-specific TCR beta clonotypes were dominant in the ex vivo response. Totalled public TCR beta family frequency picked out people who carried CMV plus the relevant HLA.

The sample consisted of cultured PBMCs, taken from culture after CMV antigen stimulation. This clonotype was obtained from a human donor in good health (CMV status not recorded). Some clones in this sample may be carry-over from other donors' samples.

The CDR3, as DNA: TGTGCCATCAGTGAGTCGGGGGGACAGGGTAGTCAGCCCCAGCATTTT. Translation gives CAISESGGQGSQPQHF. The chain links TRBV10-3 to TRBJ1-5; TRBD1 aligns across 9 bases. Per the germline V gene, CDR1 is ENHRY and CDR2 is SYGVKD. Germline trimming cut 0 bases from V and 6 bases from J; bases unmatched to any gene: 6. The CDR3 sequence is 16 residues long.